The clone carrying this T cell receptor beta chain has more than one count but fewer than ten. For the second PCR, which ran for roughly 7 to 11 cycles, a sample-barcoded 5' primer and a J-beta primer mix were used. TCRdb re-called the 5' RACE reads with MiXCR, one entry per CDR3 protein. This sample yields 1,500,000 or so distinct CDR3 sequences, of which around 55% are seen a single time; approximately 7% belongs to the top ten. The record originates from a study of blood T cells in healthy people across ages. In each sample, at least 6 million PBMCs were isolated. The ends were cut back, 3 bases at V and 8 bases at J, with 10 bases in the middle. Germline assignment: CDR1 LNHNV and CDR2 YYDKDF (reference sequence). The CDR3 length is 13 residues.

The rearrangement joins TRBV15 to TRBJ1-4; D uncertain. The sample was blood. The clonotype originates from a man aged 18 to 35 in good health. DNA for the CDR3: TGTGCCACCAGCAGGATCACGCGGGAAAAACTGTTTTTT. It is translated as CATSRITREKLFF.